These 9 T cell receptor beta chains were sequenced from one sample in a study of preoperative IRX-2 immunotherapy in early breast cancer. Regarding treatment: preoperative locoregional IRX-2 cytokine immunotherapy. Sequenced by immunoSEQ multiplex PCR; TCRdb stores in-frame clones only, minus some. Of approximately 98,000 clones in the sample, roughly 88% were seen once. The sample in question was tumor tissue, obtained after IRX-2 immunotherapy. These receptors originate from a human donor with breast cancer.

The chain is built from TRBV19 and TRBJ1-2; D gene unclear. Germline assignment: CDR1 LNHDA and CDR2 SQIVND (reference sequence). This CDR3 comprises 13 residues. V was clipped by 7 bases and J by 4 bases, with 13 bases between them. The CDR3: CASTFEKSYGYTF. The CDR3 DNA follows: TGTGCCAGTACCTTTGAGAAAAGCTATGGCTACACCTTC.

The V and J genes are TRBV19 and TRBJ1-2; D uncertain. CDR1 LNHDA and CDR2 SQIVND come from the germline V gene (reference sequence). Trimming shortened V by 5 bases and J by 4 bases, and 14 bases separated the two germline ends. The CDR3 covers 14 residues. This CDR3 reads CASSLRQFFYGYTF. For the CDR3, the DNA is TGTGCCAGTAGTCTCCGGCAGTTCTTCTATGGCTACACCTTC. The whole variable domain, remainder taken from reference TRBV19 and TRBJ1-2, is DGGITQSPKYLFRKEGQNVTLSCEQNLNHDAMYWYRQDPGQGLRLIYYSQIVNDFQKGDIAEGYSVSREKKESFPLTVTSAQKNPTAFYLCASSLRQFFYGYTFGSGTRLTVV.

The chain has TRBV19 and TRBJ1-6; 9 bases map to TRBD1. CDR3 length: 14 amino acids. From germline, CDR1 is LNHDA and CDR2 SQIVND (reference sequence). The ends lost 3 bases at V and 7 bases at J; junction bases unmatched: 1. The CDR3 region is CASSMGQGNSPLHF. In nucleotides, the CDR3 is TGTGCCAGTAGTATGGGACAGGGAAATTCACCCCTCCACTTT. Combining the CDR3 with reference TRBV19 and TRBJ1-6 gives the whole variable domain DGGITQSPKYLFRKEGQNVTLSCEQNLNHDAMYWYRQDPGQGLRLIYYSQIVNDFQKGDIAEGYSVSREKKESFPLTVTSAQKNPTAFYLCASSMGQGNSPLHFGNGTRLTVT.

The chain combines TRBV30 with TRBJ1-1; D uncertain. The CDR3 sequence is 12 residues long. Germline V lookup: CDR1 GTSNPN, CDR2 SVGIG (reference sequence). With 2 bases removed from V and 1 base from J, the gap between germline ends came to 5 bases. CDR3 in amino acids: CAWSPANTEAFF. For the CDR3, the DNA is TGTGCCTGGAGTCCGGCGAACACTGAAGCTTTCTTT. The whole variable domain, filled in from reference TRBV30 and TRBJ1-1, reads SQTIHQWPATLVQPVGSPLSLECTVEGTSNPNLYWYRQAAGRGLQLLFYSVGIGQISSEVPQNLSASRPQDRQFILSSKKLLLSDSGFYLCAWSPANTEAFFGQGTRLTVV.

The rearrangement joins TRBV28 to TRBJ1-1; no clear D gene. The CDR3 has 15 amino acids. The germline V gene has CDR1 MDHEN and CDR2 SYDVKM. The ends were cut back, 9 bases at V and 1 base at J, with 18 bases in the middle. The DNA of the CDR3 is TGTGCCAGTGGCAGTGCGGACGGAGGGAACACTGAAGCTTTCTTT. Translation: CASGSADGGNTEAFF.

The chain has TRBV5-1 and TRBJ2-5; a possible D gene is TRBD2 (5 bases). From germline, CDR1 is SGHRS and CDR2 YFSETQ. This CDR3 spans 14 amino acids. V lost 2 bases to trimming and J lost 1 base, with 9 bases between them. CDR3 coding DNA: TGCGCCAGCAGCTTTGAAGGGAGCCAAGAGACCCAGTACTTC. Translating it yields CASSFEGSQETQYF. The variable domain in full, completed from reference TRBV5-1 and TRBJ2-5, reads KAGVTQTPRYLIKTRGQQVTLSCSPISGHRSVSWYQQTPGQGLQFLFEYFSETQRNKGNFPGRFSGRQFSNSRSEMNVSTLELGDSALYLCASSFEGSQETQYFGPGTRLLVL.

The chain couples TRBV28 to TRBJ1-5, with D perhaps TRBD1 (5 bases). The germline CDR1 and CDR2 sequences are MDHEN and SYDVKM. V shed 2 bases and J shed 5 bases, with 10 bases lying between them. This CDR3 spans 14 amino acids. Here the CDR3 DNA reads TGTGCCAGCAGTTTAGGGGCAGGGCATCAGCCCCAGCATTTT. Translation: CASSLGAGHQPQHF.

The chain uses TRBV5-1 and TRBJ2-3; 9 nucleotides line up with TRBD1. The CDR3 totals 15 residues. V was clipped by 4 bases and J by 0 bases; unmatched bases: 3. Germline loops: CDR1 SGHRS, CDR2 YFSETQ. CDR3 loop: CASSIGTGSTDTQYF. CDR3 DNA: TGCGCCAGCAGCATCGGGACAGGGAGCACAGATACGCAGTATTTT.

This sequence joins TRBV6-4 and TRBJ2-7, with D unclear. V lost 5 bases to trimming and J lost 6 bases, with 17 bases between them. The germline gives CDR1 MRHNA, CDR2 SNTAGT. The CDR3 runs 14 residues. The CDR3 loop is CASSSSRSPFEQYF. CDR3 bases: TGTGCCAGCAGTTCCTCGAGATCCCCTTTCGAGCAGTACTTC.